Listed here are 8 T cell receptor beta chains from one sample, sequenced in a study of T-cell memory formation after mild COVID-19. TCRdb analysed the 5' RACE reads with MiXCR anew, one entry per CDR3 protein. The sample includes 530,000 or so distinct CDR3 sequences, around 16% of them seen just once. Sequencing input: PBMCs or a T cell subset sorted from them (not recorded which). The receptors were sampled from an adult woman who had mild COVID-19 (a few samples of this study predate the infection). Cell type and time point are not known.

The chain links TRBV4-1 to TRBJ2-7, with D perhaps TRBD1 or TRBD2 (6 bases each). Per the germline V gene, CDR1 is MGHRA and CDR2 is YSYEKL. The length of the CDR3 is 16 residues. Trimming left V 0 bases short and J 0 bases short, with 12 bases between. CDR3 DNA sequence: TGCGCCAGCAGCCAAGATAACGGGGGCGACTCCTACGAGCAGTACTTC. As protein: CASSQDNGGDSYEQYF.

This clonotype was detected a few times. The rearrangement joins TRBV20-1 to TRBJ2-7, with D hard to call. There are 12 residues in the CDR3. Trimming pared 1 base from V and 2 bases from J, leaving 6 bases between. The germline V gene has CDR1 DFQATT and CDR2 SNEGSKA (reference sequence). The CDR3 DNA is TGCAGTGCTAGAGGCAGTACCTACGAGCAGTACTTC. As protein: CSARGSTYEQYF.

V and J are TRBV10-3 and TRBJ1-1, with unresolved D. Per the germline V gene, CDR1 is ENHRY and CDR2 is SYGVKD. Trimming removed 3 bases from V and 3 bases from J, with 5 bases in between. CDR3 length equals 12 residues. CDR3 nucleotide sequence: TGTGCCATCAGTGACCGGTACACTGAAGCTTTCTTT. Protein: CAISDRYTEAFF.

The V gene is TRBV15, the J gene TRBJ2-7; 10 nucleotides align to TRBD2. Looked up from germline, CDR1 is LNHNV and CDR2 is YYDKDF (reference sequence). CDR3 size: 13 residues. V was clipped by 1 base and J by 6 bases; unmatched bases: 0. CDR3 in amino acids: CATSRVAGGEQYF. The CDR3 DNA reads TGTGCCACCAGCAGAGTAGCGGGGGGCGAGCAGTACTTC. Variable domain in full (rest from reference TRBV15 and TRBJ2-7): DAMVIQNPRYQVTQFGKPVTLSCSQTLNHNVMYWYQQKSSQAPKLLFHYYDKDFNNEADTPDNFQSRRPNTSFCFLDIRSPGLGDTAMYLCATSRVAGGEQYFGPGTRLTVT.

J is TRBJ2-5 and V is TRBV4-1; no clear D. Trimming shortened V by 3 bases and J by 2 bases, and 7 bases separated the two germline ends. From germline, CDR1 is MGHRA and CDR2 YSYEKL. CDR3 length: 13 amino acids. CDR3 DNA sequence: TGCGCCAGCAGCCACGGTCTACAAGAGACCCAGTACTTC. It yields the protein CASSHGLQETQYF.

J is TRBJ2-3 and V is TRBV7-6, with D uncertain. Germline lookup yields CDR1 SGHVS and CDR2 FNYEAQ. V gave up 5 bases and J gave up 2 bases, with 8 bases separating them. CDR3 length: 13 amino acids. The DNA of the CDR3 is TGTGCCAGCAGCCATCTATACACAGATACGCAGTATTTT. It translates to CASSHLYTDTQYF.

This clonotype was found many times. The CDR3 region has the DNA TGTGCCACCAGTGGTGCCCCGAAAGCGGGTGTTAAAAACATTCAGTACTTC. The encoded protein is CATSGAPKAGVKNIQYF. This sequence joins TRBV24-1 and TRBJ2-4; D is possibly TRBD2 (6 bases). Trimming left V 5 bases short and J 4 bases short, with 20 bases between. CDR1 is KGHDR and CDR2 is SFDVKD in the germline V gene. This CDR3 has 17 residues.

The rearrangement links TRBV28 to TRBJ2-4; the match to TRBD1 covers 7 bases. J lost 9 bases, V lost 6 bases, and 14 bases had no gene match. CDR3 length: 15 residues. Germline-derived CDR1 and CDR2 are MDHEN and SYDVKM. CDR3 sequence: CASSRTDRDLGIQYF. The CDR3 DNA follows: TGTGCCAGCAGCCGCACTGACAGGGATCTAGGCATTCAGTACTTC.